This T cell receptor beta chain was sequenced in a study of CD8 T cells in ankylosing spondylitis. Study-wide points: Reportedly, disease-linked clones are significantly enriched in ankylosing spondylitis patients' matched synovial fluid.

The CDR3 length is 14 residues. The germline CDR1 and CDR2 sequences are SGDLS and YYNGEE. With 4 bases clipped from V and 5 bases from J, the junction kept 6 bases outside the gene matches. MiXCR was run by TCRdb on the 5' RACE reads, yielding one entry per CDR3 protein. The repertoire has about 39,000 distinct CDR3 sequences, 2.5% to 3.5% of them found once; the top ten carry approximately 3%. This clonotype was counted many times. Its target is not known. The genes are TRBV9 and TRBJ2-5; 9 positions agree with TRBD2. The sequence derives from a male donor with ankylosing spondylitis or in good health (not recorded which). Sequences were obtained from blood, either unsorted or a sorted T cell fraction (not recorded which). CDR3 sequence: CASSRSGGPETQYF. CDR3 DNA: TGTGCCAGCAGCCGAAGCGGGGGGCCGGAGACCCAGTACTTC.